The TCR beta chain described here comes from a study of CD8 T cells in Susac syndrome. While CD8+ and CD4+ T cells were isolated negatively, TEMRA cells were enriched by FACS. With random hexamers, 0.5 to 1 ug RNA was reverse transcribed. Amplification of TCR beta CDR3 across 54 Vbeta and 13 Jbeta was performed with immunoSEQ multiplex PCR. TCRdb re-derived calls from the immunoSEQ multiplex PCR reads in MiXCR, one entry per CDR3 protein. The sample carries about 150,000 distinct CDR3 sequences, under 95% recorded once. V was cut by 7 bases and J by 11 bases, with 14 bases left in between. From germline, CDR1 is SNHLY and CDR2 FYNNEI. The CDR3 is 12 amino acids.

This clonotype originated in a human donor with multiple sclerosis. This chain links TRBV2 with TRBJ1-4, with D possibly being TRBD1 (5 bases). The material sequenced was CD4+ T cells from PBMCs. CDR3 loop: CASTAEGRKLFF. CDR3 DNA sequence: TGTGCCAGCACCGCGGAGGGGCGGAAACTGTTTTTT.